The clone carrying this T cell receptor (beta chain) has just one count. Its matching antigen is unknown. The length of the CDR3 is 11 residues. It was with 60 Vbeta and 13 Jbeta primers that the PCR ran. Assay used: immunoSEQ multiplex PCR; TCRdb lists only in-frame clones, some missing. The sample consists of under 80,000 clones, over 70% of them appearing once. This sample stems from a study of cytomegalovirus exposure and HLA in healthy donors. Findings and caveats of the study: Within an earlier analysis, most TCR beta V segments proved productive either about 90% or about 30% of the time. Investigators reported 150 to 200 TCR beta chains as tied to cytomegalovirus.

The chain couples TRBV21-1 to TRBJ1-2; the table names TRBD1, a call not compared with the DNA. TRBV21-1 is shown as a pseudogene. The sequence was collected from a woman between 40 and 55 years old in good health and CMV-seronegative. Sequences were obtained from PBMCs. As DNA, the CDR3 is TGTGCCAGCGCCGACATGTATGGCTACACCTTC. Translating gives CASADMYGYTF.